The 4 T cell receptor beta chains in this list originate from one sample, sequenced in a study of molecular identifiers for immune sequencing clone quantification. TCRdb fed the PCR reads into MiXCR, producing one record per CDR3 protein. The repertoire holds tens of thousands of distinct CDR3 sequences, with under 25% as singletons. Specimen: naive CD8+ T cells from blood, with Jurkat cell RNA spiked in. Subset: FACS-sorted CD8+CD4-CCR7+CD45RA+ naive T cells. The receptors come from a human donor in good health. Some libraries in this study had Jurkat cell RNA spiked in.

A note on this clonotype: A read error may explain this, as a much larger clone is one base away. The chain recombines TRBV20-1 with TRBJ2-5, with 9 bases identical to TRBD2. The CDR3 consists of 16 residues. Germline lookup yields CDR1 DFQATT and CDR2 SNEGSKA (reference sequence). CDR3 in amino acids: CGARSLAGSRYETQYF. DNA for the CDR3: TGCGGTGCTAGATCTCTAGCGGGAAGCCGATACGAGACCCAGTACTTC.

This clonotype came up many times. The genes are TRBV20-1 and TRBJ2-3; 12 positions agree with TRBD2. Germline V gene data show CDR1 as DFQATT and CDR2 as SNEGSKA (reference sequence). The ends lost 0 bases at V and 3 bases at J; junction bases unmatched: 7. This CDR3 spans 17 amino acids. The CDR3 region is CSARDVTSGRSTDTQYF. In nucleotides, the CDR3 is TGCAGTGCTAGAGACGTAACTAGCGGGAGGTCTACAGATACGCAGTATTTT.

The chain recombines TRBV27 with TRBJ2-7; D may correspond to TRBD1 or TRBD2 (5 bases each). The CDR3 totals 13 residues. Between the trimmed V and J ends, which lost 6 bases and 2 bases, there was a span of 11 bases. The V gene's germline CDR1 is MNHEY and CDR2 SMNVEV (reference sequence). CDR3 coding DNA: TGTGCCAGCAGGCCACAGGAGGCCTACGAGCAGTACTTC. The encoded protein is CASRPQEAYEQYF.

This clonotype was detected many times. CDR3 in DNA: TGTGCCAGCAGCTTGGTGGCACAAGAGACCCAGTACTTC. The encoded protein is CASSLVAQETQYF. The rearrangement uses TRBV5-5 and TRBJ2-5; D call uncertain. The CDR3 consists of 13 residues. Germline CDR1 reads SGHKS; CDR2 reads YYEKEE (reference sequence). V was pared by 0 bases and J by 2 bases, with 5 bases between.